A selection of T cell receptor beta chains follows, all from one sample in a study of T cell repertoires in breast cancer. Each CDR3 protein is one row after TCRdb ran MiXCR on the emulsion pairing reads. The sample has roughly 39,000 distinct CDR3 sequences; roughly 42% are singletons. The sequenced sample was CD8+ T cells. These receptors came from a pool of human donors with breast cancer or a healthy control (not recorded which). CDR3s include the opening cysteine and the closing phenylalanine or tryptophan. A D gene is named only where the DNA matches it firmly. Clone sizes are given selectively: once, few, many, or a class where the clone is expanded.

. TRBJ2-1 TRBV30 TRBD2 CAWSASGMYNEQFF TGTGCCTGGAGTGCTAGCGGGATGTACAATGAGCAGTTCTTC
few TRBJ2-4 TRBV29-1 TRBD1 CSAPGQQNIQYF TGCAGCGCTCCGGGACAGCAAAACATTCAGTACTTC
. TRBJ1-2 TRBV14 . CASSQVPGVLVYDYTF TGTGCCAGCAGCCAAGTGCCAGGGGTTTTGGTCTATGACTACACCTTC
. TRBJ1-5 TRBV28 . CASSPWESGQPQHF TGTGCCAGCAGTCCCTGGGAGTCCGGACAGCCCCAGCATTTT
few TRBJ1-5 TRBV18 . CASSPSNQPQHF TGTGCCAGCTCACCGTCAAATCAGCCCCAGCATTTT
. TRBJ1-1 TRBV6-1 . CAARQNTEAFF TGTGCCGCTCGCCAGAACACTGAAGCTTTCTTT
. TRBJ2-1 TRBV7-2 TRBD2 CASSQYGLGQFF TGTGCCAGCAGCCAATACGGACTAGGGCAGTTCTTC
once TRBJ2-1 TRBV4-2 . CASSLRDGYNEQFF TGTGCCAGCAGCCTTCGGGACGGCTACAATGAGCAGTTCTTC
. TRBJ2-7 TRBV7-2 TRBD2 CASSLPGLVYEQYF TGTGCCAGCAGCTTACCGGGACTAGTCTACGAGCAGTACTTC
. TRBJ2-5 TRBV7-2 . CASSPAQEAQYF TGTGCCAGCAGTCCAGCCCAAGAGGCCCAGTACTTC
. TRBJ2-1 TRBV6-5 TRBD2 CASSPNLSRGDEQFF TGTGCCAGCAGCCCCAACCTCTCCCGGGGGGATGAGCAGTTCTTC
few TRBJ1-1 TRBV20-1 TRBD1 CSASLPGQGTHTEAFF TGCAGTGCTAGTTTGCCGGGACAGGGCACGCACACTGAAGCTTTCTTT
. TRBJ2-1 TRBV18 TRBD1 CASSPPGQGAYNEQFF TGTGCCAGCTCACCACCGGGGCAGGGGGCCTACAATGAGCAGTTCTTC
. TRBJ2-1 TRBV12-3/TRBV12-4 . CASRGTGTHNEQFF TGTGCCAGCAGAGGAACAGGGACCCACAATGAGCAGTTCTTC
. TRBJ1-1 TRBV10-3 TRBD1 CAIRTGETEAFF TGTGCCATCAGAACAGGGGAAACTGAAGCTTTCTTT
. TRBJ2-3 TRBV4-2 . CASSQDLTSRSGTDTQYF TGTGCCAGCAGCCAAGATCTAACTAGCAGGAGTGGGACAGATACGCAGTATTTT
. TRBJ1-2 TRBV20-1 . CSAVPRFQFYGYTF TGCAGTGCTGTTCCGCGTTTCCAGTTCTATGGCTACACCTTC
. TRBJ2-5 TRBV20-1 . CGVRKQETQYF TGCGGTGTCAGAAAACAAGAGACCCAGTACTTC
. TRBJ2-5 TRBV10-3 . CAISKPRTLETQYF TGTGCCATCAGTAAGCCACGGACATTAGAGACCCAGTACTTC
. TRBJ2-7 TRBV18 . CASSPPSTASYEQYF TGTGCCAGCTCACCACCTTCCACCGCCTCCTACGAGCAGTACTTC
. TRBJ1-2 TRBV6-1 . CASTPLGTYGYTF TGTGCCAGCACTCCTCTGGGTACCTATGGCTACACCTTC
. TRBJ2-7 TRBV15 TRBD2 CATSPSGIYEQYF TGTGCCACCAGCCCTAGCGGGATCTACGAGCAGTACTTC
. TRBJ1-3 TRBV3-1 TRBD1 CASSNYRGPGNTIYF TGTGCCAGCAGCAACTACAGGGGGCCTGGAAACACCATATATTTT
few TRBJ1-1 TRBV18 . CASSPTGNTEAFF TGTGCCAGCTCACCAACCGGGAACACTGAAGCTTTCTTT
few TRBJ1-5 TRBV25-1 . CANPTGQGYRGQPQHF TGTGCGAACCCAACAGGTCAGGGATACCGGGGACAGCCCCAGCATTTT
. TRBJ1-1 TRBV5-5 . CASSDPRGQTEAFF TGTGCCAGCAGCGATCCTCGCGGACAGACTGAAGCTTTCTTC
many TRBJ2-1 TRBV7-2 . CASSLIYEQFF TGTGCCAGCAGCCTAATTTATGAGCAGTTCTTC
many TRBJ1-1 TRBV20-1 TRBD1 CSARTGENTEAFF TGCAGTGCGAGGACAGGGGAGAACACTGAAGCTTTCTTT
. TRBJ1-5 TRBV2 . CASGVLGNQPQHF TGTGCCAGCGGGGTCCTTGGGAATCAGCCCCAGCATTTT
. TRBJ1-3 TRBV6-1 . CASSEESGAGNTIYF TGTGCCAGCAGTGAAGAGTCAGGCGCTGGAAACACCATATATTTT
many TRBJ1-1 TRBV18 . CASSLQYNTEAFF TGTGCCAGCTCATTGCAGTATAACACTGAAGCTTTCTTT
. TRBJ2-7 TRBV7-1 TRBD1 CASRVGQAGGYEQYF TGTGCCAGCAGAGTTGGACAGGCTGGGGGCTACGAGCAGTACTTC
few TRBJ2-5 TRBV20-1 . CSARGTIGETQYF TGCAGTGCTAGAGGGACAATCGGAGAGACCCAGTACTTC
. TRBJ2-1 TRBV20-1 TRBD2 CSARDLAGGNEQFF TGCAGTGCTAGAGATTTAGCGGGGGGAAATGAGCAGTTCTTC
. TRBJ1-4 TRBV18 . CASSPSDRNKPFF TGTGCCAGCTCACCCTCTGACAGGAATAAACCGTTTTTT
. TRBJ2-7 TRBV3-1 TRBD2 CASSQDLAGVAYEQYF TGTGCCAGCAGCCAAGATCTAGCGGGAGTAGCCTACGAGCAGTACTTC